The 10 T cell receptor beta chains listed next were all sequenced from one sample in a study of technical replicates of blood from several donors. Here immunoSEQ multiplex PCR was the method, and the copy in TCRdb shows in-frame clones only, minus some. The data contain tens of thousands of clones, more than 75% of them singletons. The sequencing input was PBMCs. Source of these receptors: a human donor in good health. Some clones in this sample may be carry-over from other donors' samples.

The chain combines TRBV9 with TRBJ2-7; 8 bases map to TRBD1. Germline lookup yields CDR1 SGDLS and CDR2 YYNGEE. V trimming: 2 bases; J trimming: 5 bases; junction bases outside the gene matches: 6. The CDR3 runs to 14 residues. The CDR3 DNA is TGTGCCAGCAGCGTTGGACAGGGAGCGAACGAGCAGTACTTC. Its translation is CASSVGQGANEQYF.

In this sample, this clone turned up a few times. The chain recombines TRBV7-2 with TRBJ1-2, with D tentatively TRBD1 (5 bases). The CDR3 covers 15 residues. Germline values: CDR1 SGHTA, CDR2 FQGNSA. V was shortened by 4 bases and J by 3 bases, with 15 bases between the two germline ends. CDR3 protein: CASSSNRRRDYGYTF. In DNA, the CDR3 is TGTGCCAGCAGCTCGAACAGGAGAAGGGACTATGGCTACACCTTC. The full variable domain, its missing parts supplied by reference TRBV7-2 and TRBJ1-2, is GAGVSQSPSNKVTEKGKDVELRCDPISGHTALYWYRQSLGQGLEFLIYFQGNSAPDKSGLPSDRFSAERTGGSVSTLTIQRTQQEDSAVYLCASSSNRRRDYGYTFGSGTRLTVV.

The chain has TRBV5-1 and TRBJ1-2, with D maybe TRBD1 (6 bases). Trimming took off 3 bases at V and 8 bases at J, with 14 bases between the two ends. Germline CDR1 SGHRS, CDR2 YFSETQ. The length of the CDR3 is 13 residues. This CDR3 is CASSSQGRGGYTF. In DNA, the CDR3 is TGCGCCAGCAGCTCACAGGGTAGGGGGGGCTACACCTTC.

This sequence joins TRBV7-2 and TRBJ1-1; 7 positions match TRBD1. This CDR3 region has 15 residues. Trimming took 6 bases from V and 4 from J; bases not matched to a gene: 11. Germline assignment: CDR1 SGHTA and CDR2 FQGNSA. CDR3 in DNA: TGTGCCAGCAGGTTGAGGGACAGTTTTATCACTGAAGCTTTCTTT. Translated: CASRLRDSFITEAFF.

This chain connects TRBV25-1 to TRBJ1-4; D is perhaps TRBD1 (5 bases). Trimming stripped 4 bases from V and 0 bases from J, with 9 bases between. Germline lookup yields CDR1 MGHDK and CDR2 SYGVNS. The CDR3 covers 15 residues. In DNA form, the CDR3 reads TGTGCCAGCAGTGCATTGACAGCAACTAATGAAAAACTGTTTTTT. This encodes CASSALTATNEKLFF.

The V and J genes are TRBV7-2 and TRBJ2-1; 7 positions match TRBD2. Germline V gene lookup returns CDR1 SGHTA and CDR2 FQGNSA. V trimming: 4 bases; J trimming: 7 bases; junction bases outside the gene matches: 10. The CDR3 is made up of 15 amino acids. The CDR3 DNA reads as TGTGCCAGCAGCTCCGGACGGGGGGTTTGGAATGAGCAGTTCTTC. It encodes CASSSGRGVWNEQFF.

V and J are TRBV11-3 and TRBJ2-1; 10 bases align to TRBD2. The germline gives CDR1 SGHNT, CDR2 YENEEA. The CDR3 consists of 14 residues. After removal of 1 base from V and 9 bases from J, the junction contained 3 bases not matched to a gene. The CDR3 DNA reads TGTGCCAGCAGCTTAGGGGCTAGCGGGAGTGAGCAGTTCTTC. Its protein is CASSLGASGSEQFF. Full variable domain (missing parts from reference TRBV11-3 and TRBJ2-1): EAGVVQSPRYKIIEKKQPVAFWCNPISGHNTLYWYLQNLGQGPELLIRYENEEAVDDSQLPKDRFSAERLKGVDSTLKIQPAELGDSAVYLCASSLGASGSEQFFGPGTRLTVL.

This sequence joins TRBV7-9 and TRBJ2-7, with D possibly being TRBD1 (6 bases). Germline V lookup: CDR1 SEHNR, CDR2 FQNEAQ (reference sequence). CDR3 length equals 14 residues. V was shortened by 4 bases and J by 4 bases, with 14 bases between the two germline ends. The CDR3 nucleotides are TGTGCCAGCAGCTCCCGGGACAAGGATTACGAGCAGTACTTC. As protein: CASSSRDKDYEQYF. The whole variable domain, filled in from reference TRBV7-9 and TRBJ2-7, reads DTGVSQNPRHKITKRGQNVTFRCDPISEHNRLYWYRQTLGQGPEFLTYFQNEAQLEKSRLLSDRFSAERPKGSFSTLEIQRTEQGDSAMYLCASSSRDKDYEQYFGPGTRLTVT.

The V call is TRBV15, the J call TRBJ1-2; unclear D gene. Trimming stripped 5 bases from V and 5 bases from J, with 15 bases between. Germline V gene lookup returns CDR1 LNHNV and CDR2 YYDKDF (reference sequence). The CDR3 is made up of 14 amino acids. Written as DNA, the CDR3 is TGTGCCACCAGCCATGTGGTTATCACTTATGGCTACACCTTC. Protein: CATSHVVITYGYTF.

The chain combines TRBV6-1 with TRBJ1-1, with 9 bases matching TRBD1. Germline trimming cut 4 bases from V and 9 bases from J; bases unmatched to any gene: 3. CDR1 is MNHNS and CDR2 is SASEGT in the germline V gene. The CDR3 totals 12 residues. As DNA, the CDR3 is TGTGCCAGCAGTGGGGACAGGGCTAAAGCTTTCTTT. It codes for CASSGDRAKAFF.